Below are 8 T cell receptor beta chains sequenced from a single sample in a study of OX40 agonist ivuxolimab in advanced cancers. The library was produced with the immunoSEQ multiplex PCR assay. TCRdb limited this immuneACCESS table to in-frame rearrangements with V and J called. A share of clones is missing; checked studies link under half to unresolved V genes, and the rest is unexplained. The sample table contains tens of thousands of clones; only one count was recorded for approximately 81% of them. In total, the top ten clones hold about a sixth of the sample. The sample consisted of CD4+ or CD8+ T cells sorted from blood, taken in a trial of the OX40 agonist ivuxolimab. Receptor source: an adult with an advanced solid tumor such as melanoma, head and neck, liver or kidney cancer.

The gene calls are TRBV7-2 and TRBJ2-1; no clear D gene. CDR1 is SGHTA, CDR2 FQGNSA, per germline. Trimming took off 2 bases at V and 6 bases at J, with 14 bases between the two ends. This CDR3 is 15 amino acids long. CDR3 loop: CASSLRKDGTNEQFF. In DNA form, the CDR3 reads TGTGCCAGCAGCTTAAGGAAGGACGGAACCAATGAGCAGTTCTTC.

The chain carries TRBV11-3 and TRBJ2-7, with D perhaps matching TRBD1 (5 bases). Looked up from germline, CDR1 is SGHNT and CDR2 is YENEEA. V lost 0 bases, J lost 5 bases, and 14 bases lay in between. This CDR3 has 15 amino acids. The DNA for the CDR3 is TGTGCCAGCAGCTTAGACTCAGGGCAGTTCGACGAGCAGTACTTC. The encoded protein is CASSLDSGQFDEQYF.

The chain carries TRBV4-1 and TRBJ2-5, with 10 bases that match TRBD2. The CDR3 is 17 amino acids. V trimming: 5 bases; J trimming: 1 base; junction bases outside the gene matches: 10. Germline assignment: CDR1 MGHRA and CDR2 YSYEKL. CDR3 residues: CASSKKDSGRFQETQYF. The CDR3 DNA reads TGCGCCAGCAGCAAGAAGGATAGCGGGAGGTTCCAAGAGACCCAGTACTTC.

This clone was seen more than once but under ten times. This chain links TRBV19 with TRBJ1-2; 7 nucleotides agree with TRBD1. This CDR3 spans 13 amino acids. The ends lost 9 bases at V and 6 bases at J; junction bases unmatched: 10. Germline CDR1 is LNHDA and CDR2 is SQIVND (reference sequence). Written as DNA, the CDR3 is TGTGCCAGCCGTTTCAGGGGGACTAATGGCTACACCTTC. Translating gives CASRFRGTNGYTF.

The rearrangement uses TRBV6-1 and TRBJ2-5; 7 nucleotides match TRBD1. V lost 7 bases to trimming and J lost 4 bases; unmatched junction nucleotides: 9. Germline V gene sequence: CDR1 MNHNS, CDR2 SASEGT. CDR3 length: 14 residues. CDR3 bases: TGTGCCAGCATTGACAGGGTCGTAGTAGAGACCCAGTACTTC. Its protein product is CASIDRVVVETQYF.

The rearrangement uses TRBV5-4 and TRBJ2-3; D uncertain. Germline CDR1 SGHNT, CDR2 YYREEE (reference sequence). V was pared by 4 bases and J by 0 bases, with 3 bases between. The CDR3 length is 12 residues. The CDR3 loop reads CASSKSTDTQYF. The CDR3 DNA is TGTGCCAGCAGCAAGAGCACAGATACGCAGTATTTT. Looking up the rest from reference TRBV5-4 and TRBJ2-3 gives the full variable domain: ETGVTQSPTHLIKTRGQQVTLRCSSQSGHNTVSWYQQALGQGPQFIFQYYREEENGRGNFPPRFSGLQFPNYSSELNVNALELDDSALYLCASSKSTDTQYFGPGTRLTVL.

This clone showed up just once. The chain is built from TRBV7-9 and TRBJ1-3; possibly TRBD1 for D (5 bases). Germline values: CDR1 SEHNR, CDR2 FQNEAQ (reference sequence). Trimming removed 1 base from V and 2 bases from J, with 12 bases in between. The CDR3 runs 16 residues. The CDR3 sequence: CASSLVGGDAGNTIYF. The CDR3 DNA reads as TGTGCCAGCAGCTTAGTTGGAGGGGACGCTGGAAACACCATATATTTT.

This clone was observed a single time. J is TRBJ1-4 and V is TRBV5-6; D uncertain. CDR1 and CDR2 (germline): SGHDT, YYEEEE. Trimming left V 0 bases short and J 0 bases short, with 12 bases between. This CDR3 comprises 17 residues. CDR3 sequence (DNA): TGTGCCAGCAGCTTGGGCCTTCGATACGCAACTAATGAAAAACTGTTTTTT. Its protein product is CASSLGLRYATNEKLFF. Filled out from reference TRBV5-6 and TRBJ1-4, the complete variable domain reads DAGVTQSPTHLIKTRGQQVTLRCSPKSGHDTVSWYQQALGQGPQFIFQYYEEEERQRGNFPDRFSGHQFPNYSSELNVNALLLGDSALYLCASSLGLRYATNEKLFFGSGTQLSVL.